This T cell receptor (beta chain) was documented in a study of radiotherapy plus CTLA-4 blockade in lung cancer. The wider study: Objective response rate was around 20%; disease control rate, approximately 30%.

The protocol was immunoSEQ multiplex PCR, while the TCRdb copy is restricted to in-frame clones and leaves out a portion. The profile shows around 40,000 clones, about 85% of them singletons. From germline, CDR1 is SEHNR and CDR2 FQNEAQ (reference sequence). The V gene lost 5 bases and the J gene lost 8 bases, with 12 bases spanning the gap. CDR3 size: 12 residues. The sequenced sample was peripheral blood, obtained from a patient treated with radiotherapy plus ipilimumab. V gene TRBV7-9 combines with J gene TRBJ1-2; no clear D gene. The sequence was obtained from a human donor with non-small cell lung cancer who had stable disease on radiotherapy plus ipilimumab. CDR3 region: CASSPSSGGYTF. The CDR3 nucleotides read TGTGCCAGCAGCCCATCGTCGGGGGGCTACACCTTC.